The clone carrying this T cell receptor beta chain is a singleton in its sample. This specimen comes from a study of blood T cell repertoires in COVID-19. Turning to the study itself: The origin of the acute and convalescent COVID-19 samples was the United States, Italy and Spain. Sources were T cells, B-cell-depleted T cells, or PBMCs; the material itself was cDNA or gDNA.

This CDR3 region has 13 residues. Per germline, CDR1 MNHEY and CDR2 SMNVEV (reference sequence). V was pared by 3 bases and J by 2 bases, with 7 bases between. Under the authors' procedure: From reference gene primer amplification, estimates of nucleated cell counts were derived. Only in-frame clones appear in the TCRdb table, and some are missing; sequencing was by immunoSEQ multiplex PCR. V and J calls and clone size come straight from that table; D and trimming were deduced from the DNA. In the table there are around 250,000 clones, about 86% of which are singletons. Sequenced material: peripheral blood. The receptor's source is a young man with active or convalescent COVID-19. The chain carries TRBV27 and TRBJ1-2; D remains unclear. For the CDR3, the DNA is TGTGCCAGCAGTTTCAGCAGGAACTATGGCTACACCTTC. It translates to CASSFSRNYGYTF.